This T cell receptor beta chain was sequenced for a study of radiation and T cells in renal cell carcinoma. Looking at the study overall: Nephrectomy followed 15 Gy stereotactic body radiation by 4 weeks.

Time point meaning: blood 2 weeks post-SBRT. Treatment of the sample: 15 Gy SBRT to primary tumor, nephrectomy 4 weeks later. Blood was sampled at baseline, 2 weeks and 4 weeks after SBRT. As concerns this clone: What it recognizes is unknown.

General observations from the study: Top tumor clonotypes rose in blood 2 weeks post-radiation, then contracted. Baseline intratumoral clonotype presence is unknown without pretreatment biopsies.

Germline-derived CDR1 and CDR2 are SNHLY and FYNNEI. The V gene lost 7 bases and the J gene lost 1 base, with 15 bases spanning the gap. The CDR3 is 15 amino acids. TCRdb keeps only in-frame clones here, not all; method: immunoSEQ multiplex PCR. The sample consists of about 130,000 clones, around 89% of them appearing once. The chain uses TRBV2 and TRBJ2-3, with D possibly matching TRBD2 (7 bases). The sample was blood, taken from a patient whose treatment included radiotherapy and nephrectomy. The receptor's source is a woman aged 70-85 years with renal cell carcinoma. This CDR3 is CASNEGGIRTDTQYF. CDR3 DNA sequence: TGTGCCAGCAATGAGGGGGGGATTCGCACAGATACGCAGTATTTT.